One sample yielded the 12 T cell receptor beta chains listed below, sequenced in a study of siplizumab effects on memory and regulatory T cells. This table comes from immunoSEQ multiplex PCR, and its TCRdb copy is limited to in-frame clones, with some not included. The sample carries around 120,000 clones, roughly 94% recorded once. The specimen sequenced was non-Treg CD4+ T cells sorted from blood. The receptors originated from a human donor in good health.

The gene calls are TRBV2 and TRBJ2-5, with TRBD2 matching 12 bases. The J segment lost 5 bases and the V segment lost 4 bases, leaving 8 bases of the junction unmatched. Looked up from germline, CDR1 is SNHLY and CDR2 is FYNNEI. The CDR3 is 16 residues long. This CDR3 reads CASSGGSLAGGETQYF. The CDR3 DNA reads TGTGCCAGCAGTGGAGGAAGTCTAGCGGGGGGGGAGACCCAGTACTTC.

This chain connects TRBV27 to TRBJ2-4; 10 bases are a match to TRBD1. The V segment lost 5 bases and the J segment 1 base; nucleotides outside the gene matches: 5. This CDR3 has 16 amino acids. Germline CDR1 and CDR2: MNHEY and SMNVEV (reference sequence). CDR3 region: CASSPTGGSAKNIQYF. CDR3 nucleotides: TGTGCCAGCAGTCCGACAGGGGGCTCTGCCAAAAACATTCAGTACTTC.

The chain links TRBV2 to TRBJ1-2; the D is unclear. This CDR3 comprises 14 residues. Germline V gene lookup returns CDR1 SNHLY and CDR2 FYNNEI. The V end lost 2 bases, the J end lost 4 bases, and 11 bases lay between the germline ends. CDR3 in amino acids: CASSEREGGYGYTF. The CDR3 DNA follows: TGTGCCAGCAGTGAAAGGGAAGGCGGCTATGGCTACACCTTC.

This clone has a single count. V and J are TRBV5-4 and TRBJ2-7, with 8 bases aligning to TRBD2. V lost 2 bases, J lost 3 bases, and 7 bases stayed unmatched. In germline, CDR1 is SGHNT, CDR2 YYREEE (reference sequence). The CDR3 loop spans 15 amino acids. For the CDR3, the DNA is TGTGCCAGCAGCTTAGGTGGCGGGGGGAGCTACGAGCAGTACTTC. Translating it yields CASSLGGGGSYEQYF.

The rearrangement uses TRBV2 and TRBJ2-2; D is undetermined. Germline V gene sequence: CDR1 SNHLY, CDR2 FYNNEI. The CDR3 has 14 residues. Trimming pared 4 bases from V and 5 bases from J, leaving 11 bases between. CDR3 coding DNA: TGTGCCAGCAGTGTGATAACGGAAACCGGGGAGCTGTTTTTT. Translated: CASSVITETGELFF.

This clone was seen just once. V and J are TRBV15 and TRBJ1-4; perhaps TRBD1 as D (6 bases). Germline values: CDR1 LNHNV, CDR2 YYDKDF (reference sequence). V was clipped by 5 bases and J by 2 bases, with 18 bases between them. The CDR3 totals 17 residues. CDR3 loop: CATSEGLQGTTNEKLFF. DNA for the CDR3: TGTGCCACCAGCGAGGGACTCCAGGGGACGACTAATGAAAAACTGTTTTTT.

The V call is TRBV5-4, the J call TRBJ2-7; D remains ambiguous. Trimming took off 3 bases at V and 4 bases at J, with 11 bases between the two ends. The CDR3 covers 13 residues. Per germline, CDR1 SGHNT and CDR2 YYREEE (reference sequence). CDR3: CASSSAEKYEQYF. The CDR3 DNA sequence: TGTGCCAGCAGCTCGGCCGAAAAGTACGAGCAGTACTTC.

With regard to this clone: Other DNA sequences within the sample encode an identical CDR3. V is TRBV18 and J is TRBJ1-1, with no clear D. The CDR3 length is 13 residues. V lost 3 bases and J 1 base, leaving 6 bases between the germline ends. CDR1 KGHSH and CDR2 LQKENI come from the germline V gene. In DNA form, the CDR3 reads TGTGCCAGCTCACCGCAGGAGAACACTGAAGCTTTCTTT. Protein sequence: CASSPQENTEAFF.

Here the CDR3 DNA reads TGCGCCAGCAGCCAATTCCGACTAGTGGGGGAGCAGTACTTC. It specifies CASSQFRLVGEQYF. The chain joins TRBV4-1 to TRBJ2-7, with TRBD2 as a possible D gene (6 bases). Germline CDR1 reads MGHRA; CDR2 reads YSYEKL. V gave up 2 bases and J gave up 7 bases, with 15 bases separating them. CDR3 length: 14 amino acids.

The rearrangement uses TRBV29-1 and TRBJ2-1, with 7 bases fitting TRBD2. V trimming: 4 bases; J trimming: 0 bases; junction bases outside the gene matches: 6. The length of the CDR3 is 15 residues. The germline V gene encodes CDR1 SQVTM and CDR2 ANQGSEA. This CDR3 is CSVAPRTSSYNEQFF. The CDR3 region has the DNA TGCAGCGTTGCCCCCCGGACTAGCTCCTACAATGAGCAGTTCTTC.

This chain joins TRBV4-2 and TRBJ2-3; TRBD2 agrees at 10 bases. The germline V gene has CDR1 LGHNA and CDR2 YNFKEQ. This CDR3 contains 16 residues. With 4 bases clipped from V and 2 bases from J, the junction kept 6 bases outside the gene matches. The CDR3 DNA is TGTGCCAGCAGCCCGAGTACTAGCGGGGTCACAGATACGCAGTATTTT. Its translation: CASSPSTSGVTDTQYF.

V usage is TRBV7-2 and J usage is TRBJ2-5; 10 bases agree with TRBD2. J gave up 6 bases and V 5 bases, and 9 bases lay outside the gene matches. This CDR3 contains 15 residues. Germline V CDR1 and CDR2: SGHTA, FQGNSA. The DNA for the CDR3 is TGTGCCAGCAGCCCCGAGCTAGCGGGGGAAAAGACCCAGTACTTC. Translation: CASSPELAGEKTQYF.